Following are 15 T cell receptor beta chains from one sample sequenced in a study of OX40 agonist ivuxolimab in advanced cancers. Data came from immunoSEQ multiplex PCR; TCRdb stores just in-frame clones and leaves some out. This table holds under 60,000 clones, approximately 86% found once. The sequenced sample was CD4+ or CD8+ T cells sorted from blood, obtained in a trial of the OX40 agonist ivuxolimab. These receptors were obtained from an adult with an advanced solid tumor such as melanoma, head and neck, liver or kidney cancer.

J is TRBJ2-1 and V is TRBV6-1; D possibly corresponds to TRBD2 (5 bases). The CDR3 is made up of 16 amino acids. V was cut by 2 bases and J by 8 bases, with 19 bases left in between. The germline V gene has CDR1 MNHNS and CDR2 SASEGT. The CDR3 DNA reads TGTGCCAGCAGTGAATATGGGCGGGTAGCTCAAGATGAGCAGTTCTTC. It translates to CASSEYGRVAQDEQFF.

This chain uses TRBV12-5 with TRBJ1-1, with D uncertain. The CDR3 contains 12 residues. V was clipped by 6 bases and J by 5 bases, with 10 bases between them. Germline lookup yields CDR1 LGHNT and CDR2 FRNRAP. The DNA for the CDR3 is TGTGCTAGTGGCAAAGAGGGTACTGAAGCTTTCTTT. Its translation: CASGKEGTEAFF.

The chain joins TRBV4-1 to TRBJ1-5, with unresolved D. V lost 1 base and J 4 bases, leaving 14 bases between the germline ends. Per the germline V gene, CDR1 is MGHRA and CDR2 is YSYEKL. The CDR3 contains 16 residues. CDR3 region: CASSQAPTQWNQPQHF. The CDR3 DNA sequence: TGCGCCAGCAGCCAAGCTCCGACCCAATGGAATCAGCCCCAGCATTTT.

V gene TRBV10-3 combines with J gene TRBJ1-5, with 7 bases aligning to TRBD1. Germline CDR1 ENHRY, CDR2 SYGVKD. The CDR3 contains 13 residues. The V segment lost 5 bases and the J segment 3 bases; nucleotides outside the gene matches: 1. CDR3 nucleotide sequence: TGTGCCATCAGTACAGGGGACAATCAGCCCCAGCATTTT. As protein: CAISTGDNQPQHF.

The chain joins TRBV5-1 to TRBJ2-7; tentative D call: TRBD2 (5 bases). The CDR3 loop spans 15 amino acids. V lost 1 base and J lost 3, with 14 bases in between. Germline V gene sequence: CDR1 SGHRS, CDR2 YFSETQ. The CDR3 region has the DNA TGCGCCAGCAGCTTGAGGCTAGCCGTTGACTACGAGCAGTACTTC. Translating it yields CASSLRLAVDYEQYF. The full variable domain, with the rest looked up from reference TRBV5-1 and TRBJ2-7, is KAGVTQTPRYLIKTRGQQVTLSCSPISGHRSVSWYQQTPGQGLQFLFEYFSETQRNKGNFPGRFSGRQFSNSRSEMNVSTLELGDSALYLCASSLRLAVDYEQYFGPGTRLTVT.

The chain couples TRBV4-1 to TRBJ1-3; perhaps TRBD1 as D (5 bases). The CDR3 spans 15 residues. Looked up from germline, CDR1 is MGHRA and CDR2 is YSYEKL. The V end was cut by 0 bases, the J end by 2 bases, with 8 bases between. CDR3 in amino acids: CASSQDKGTGNTIYF. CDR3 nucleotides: TGCGCCAGCAGCCAAGATAAGGGGACTGGAAACACCATATATTTT.

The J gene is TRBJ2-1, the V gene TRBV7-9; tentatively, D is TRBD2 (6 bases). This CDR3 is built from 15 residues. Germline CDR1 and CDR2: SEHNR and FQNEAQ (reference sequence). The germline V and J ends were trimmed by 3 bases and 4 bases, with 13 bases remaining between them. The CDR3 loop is CASSFTSNLYNEQFF. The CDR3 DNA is TGTGCCAGCAGCTTTACTAGCAATTTATACAATGAGCAGTTCTTC. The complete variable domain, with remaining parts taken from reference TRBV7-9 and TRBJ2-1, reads DTGVSQNPRHKITKRGQNVTFRCDPISEHNRLYWYRQTLGQGPEFLTYFQNEAQLEKSRLLSDRFSAERPKGSFSTLEIQRTEQGDSAMYLCASSFTSNLYNEQFFGPGTRLTVL.

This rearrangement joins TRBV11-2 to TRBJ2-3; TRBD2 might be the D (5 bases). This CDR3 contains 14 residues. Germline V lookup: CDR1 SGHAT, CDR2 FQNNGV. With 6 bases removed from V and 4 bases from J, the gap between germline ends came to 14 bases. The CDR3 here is CASRIGAVADTQYF. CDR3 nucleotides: TGTGCCAGCAGAATAGGAGCGGTTGCAGATACGCAGTATTTT.

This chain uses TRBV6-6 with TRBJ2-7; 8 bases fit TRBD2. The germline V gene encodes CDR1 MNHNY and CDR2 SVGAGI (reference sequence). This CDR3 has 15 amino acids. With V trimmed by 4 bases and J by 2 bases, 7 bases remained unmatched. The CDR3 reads CASSFIAGSTYEQYF. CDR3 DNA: TGTGCCAGCAGTTTTATAGCGGGATCCACCTACGAGCAGTACTTC.

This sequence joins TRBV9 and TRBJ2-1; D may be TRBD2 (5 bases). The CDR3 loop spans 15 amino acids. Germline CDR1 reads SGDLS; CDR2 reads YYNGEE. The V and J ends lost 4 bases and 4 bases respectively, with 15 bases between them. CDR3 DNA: TGTGCCAGCAGCCCCGCTCAGCGGAGATACAATGAGCAGTTCTTC. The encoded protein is CASSPAQRRYNEQFF.

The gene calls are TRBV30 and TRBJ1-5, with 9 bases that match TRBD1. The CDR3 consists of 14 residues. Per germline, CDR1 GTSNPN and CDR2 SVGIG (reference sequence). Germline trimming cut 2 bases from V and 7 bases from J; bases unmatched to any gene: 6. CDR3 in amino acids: CAWSPRDRAQPQHF. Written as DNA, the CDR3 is TGTGCCTGGAGTCCACGGGACAGGGCGCAGCCCCAGCATTTT.

The CDR3 DNA is TGTGCCAGCAGTTTATTGGGGGTTCAAGAGACCCAGTACTTC. It is translated as CASSLLGVQETQYF. This chain joins TRBV27 and TRBJ2-5, with D perhaps assigned TRBD1 or TRBD2 (5 bases each). Germline CDR1 MNHEY, CDR2 SMNVEV (reference sequence). The CDR3 is 14 residues long. The V end was cut by 1 base, the J end by 2 bases, with 8 bases between.

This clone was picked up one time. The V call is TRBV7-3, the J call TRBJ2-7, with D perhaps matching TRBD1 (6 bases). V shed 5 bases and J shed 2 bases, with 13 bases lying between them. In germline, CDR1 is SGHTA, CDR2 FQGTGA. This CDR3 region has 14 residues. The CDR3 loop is CASSGPGHPYEQYF. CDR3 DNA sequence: TGTGCCAGCAGCGGACCGGGACACCCCTACGAGCAGTACTTC.

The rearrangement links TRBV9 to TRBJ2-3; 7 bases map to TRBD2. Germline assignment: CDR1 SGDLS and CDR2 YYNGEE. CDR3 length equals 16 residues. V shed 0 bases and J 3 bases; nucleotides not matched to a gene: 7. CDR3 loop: CASSVESGIGTDTQYF. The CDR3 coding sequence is TGTGCCAGCAGCGTAGAAAGCGGGATCGGTACAGATACGCAGTATTTT.

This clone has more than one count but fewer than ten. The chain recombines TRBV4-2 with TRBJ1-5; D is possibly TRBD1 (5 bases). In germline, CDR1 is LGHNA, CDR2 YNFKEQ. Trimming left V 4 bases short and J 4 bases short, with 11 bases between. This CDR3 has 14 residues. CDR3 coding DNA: TGTGCCAGCAGCCCGGGACTGGGGAATCAGCCCCAGCATTTT. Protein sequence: CASSPGLGNQPQHF.